Listed here are 7 T cell receptor beta chains from one sample, sequenced in a study of T cell repertoires in cytomegalovirus infection. Via MiXCR, TCRdb re-called the reads, giving one row per CDR3 protein. In the table there are around 740,000 distinct CDR3 sequences, less than 40% of which are singletons. Sequenced input: PBMCs. These receptors originate from a human donor in good health (CMV status not recorded). Some clones in this sample may be carry-over from other donors' samples.

In its sample, this clonotype was seen a few times. At one end, the junction sequence differs from germline, possibly due to a read error. The chain uses TRBV27 and TRBJ1-5, with a weak D call TRBD1 (5 bases). Germline lookup yields CDR1 MNHEY and CDR2 SMNVEV (reference sequence). CDR3 length: 18 amino acids. The CDR3 reads CASSLFGTAAGVNQPQHF. The CDR3 nucleotides read TGTGCCAGCAGCTTATTCGGGACGGCAGCCGGCGTCAATCAGCCCCAGCATTTT.

There are a few counts of this clonotype. The chain carries TRBV28 and TRBJ2-1; D is unresolved. CDR1 is MDHEN and CDR2 is SYDVKM in the germline V gene. The CDR3 loop spans 12 amino acids. Trimming left V 3 bases short and J 12 bases short, with 12 bases between. Here the CDR3 DNA reads TGTGCCAGCAGTTTTATGCAGTTTGGGCAGTTCTTC. As protein: CASSFMQFGQFF.

V usage is TRBV2 and J usage is TRBJ1-2; no clear D. Germline V CDR1 and CDR2: SNHLY, FYNNEI. Deletions cut 1 base from V and 6 bases from J, with 12 bases between. The CDR3 extends over 14 amino acids. Here the CDR3 DNA reads TGTGCCAGCAGTGAAGGCAGAAGGATCGATGGCTACACCTTC. The encoded protein is CASSEGRRIDGYTF.

This clonotype came up once. V usage is TRBV20-1 and J usage is TRBJ1-1; TRBD1 matches 10 bases. From germline, CDR1 is DFQATT and CDR2 SNEGSKA (reference sequence). With 1 base clipped from V and 2 bases from J, the junction kept 7 bases outside the gene matches. This CDR3 comprises 16 residues. Written as DNA, the CDR3 is TGCAGTGCTAGAGGTCGGACAGGGGGAGTTAACACTGAAGCTTTCTTT. It specifies CSARGRTGGVNTEAFF.

This chain's CDR3 is CASSREPRDRSFGNQPQHF. The CDR3 DNA reads as TGTGCCAGCAGCCGCGAGCCTAGGGACAGGTCTTTTGGCAATCAGCCCCAGCATTTT. The V call is TRBV7-9, the J call TRBJ1-5; 8 nucleotides agree with TRBD1. V trimming: 5 bases; J trimming: 2 bases; junction bases outside the gene matches: 17. Germline V gene sequence: CDR1 SEHNR, CDR2 FQNEAQ (reference sequence). This CDR3 region has 19 residues.

This clonotype was counted between two and nine times. This chain links TRBV12-3 or TRBV12-4 with TRBJ2-2; D not resolved. V gave up 3 bases and J gave up 1 base, with 6 bases separating them. This CDR3 spans 14 amino acids. The CDR3 sequence is CASSLDVNTGELFF. The DNA for the CDR3 is TGTGCCAGCAGTTTGGACGTGAACACCGGGGAGCTGTTTTTT.

A few counts support this clonotype. The V call is TRBV7-9, the J call TRBJ2-1, with 9 bases fitting TRBD1. V lost 2 bases and J lost 9; bases outside the gene matches: 11. Looked up from germline, CDR1 is SEHNR and CDR2 is FQNEAQ (reference sequence). The CDR3 consists of 16 residues. CDR3 amino acids: CASSLRGQGSGGEQFF. CDR3 DNA: TGTGCCAGCAGCTTAAGGGGACAGGGTAGTGGCGGTGAGCAGTTCTTC.